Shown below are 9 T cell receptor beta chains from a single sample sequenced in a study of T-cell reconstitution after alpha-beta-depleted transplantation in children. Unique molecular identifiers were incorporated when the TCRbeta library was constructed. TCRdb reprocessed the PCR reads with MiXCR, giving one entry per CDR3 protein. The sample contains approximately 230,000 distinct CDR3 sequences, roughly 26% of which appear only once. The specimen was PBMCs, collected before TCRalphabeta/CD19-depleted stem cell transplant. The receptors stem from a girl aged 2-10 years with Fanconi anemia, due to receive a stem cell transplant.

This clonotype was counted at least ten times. The DNA of the CDR3 is TGTGCCAGCTCCGGGTCATTCATTCACCAAGAGACCCAGTACTTC. This sequence encodes CASSGSFIHQETQYF. The chain is built from TRBV27 and TRBJ2-5; D remains ambiguous. Germline V gene sequence: CDR1 MNHEY, CDR2 SMNVEV (reference sequence). This CDR3 region has 15 residues. Trimming pared 8 bases from V and 0 bases from J, leaving 16 bases between.

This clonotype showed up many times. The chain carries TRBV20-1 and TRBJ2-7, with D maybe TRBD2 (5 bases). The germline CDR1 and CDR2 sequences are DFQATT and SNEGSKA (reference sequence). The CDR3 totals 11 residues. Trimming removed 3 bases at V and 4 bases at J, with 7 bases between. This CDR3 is CSARRDYEQYF. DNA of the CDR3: TGCAGTGCTAGGAGGGATTACGAGCAGTACTTC.

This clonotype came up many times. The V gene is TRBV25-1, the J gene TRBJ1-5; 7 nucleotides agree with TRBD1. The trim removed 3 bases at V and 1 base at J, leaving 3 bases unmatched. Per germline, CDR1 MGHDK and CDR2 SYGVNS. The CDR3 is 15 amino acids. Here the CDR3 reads CASSDDRVSNQPQHF. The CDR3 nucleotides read TGTGCCAGCAGTGATGACAGGGTGAGCAATCAGCCCCAGCATTTT.

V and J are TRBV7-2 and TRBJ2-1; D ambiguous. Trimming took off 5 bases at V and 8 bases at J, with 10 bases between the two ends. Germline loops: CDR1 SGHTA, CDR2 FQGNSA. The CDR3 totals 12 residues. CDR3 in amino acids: CASSPKPDEQFF. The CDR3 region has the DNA TGTGCCAGCAGCCCCAAGCCGGATGAGCAGTTCTTC. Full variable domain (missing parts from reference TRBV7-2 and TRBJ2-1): GAGVSQSPSNKVTEKGKDVELRCDPISGHTALYWYRQSLGQGLEFLIYFQGNSAPDKSGLPSDRFSAERTGGSVSTLTIQRTQQEDSAVYLCASSPKPDEQFFGPGTRLTVL.

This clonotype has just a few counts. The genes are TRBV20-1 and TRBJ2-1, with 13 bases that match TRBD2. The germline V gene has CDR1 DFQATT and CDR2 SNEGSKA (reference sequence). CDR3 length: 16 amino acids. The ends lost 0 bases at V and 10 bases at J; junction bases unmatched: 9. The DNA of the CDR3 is TGCAGTGCTAGAGATTCGACTAGCGGGAGGAGAAAGGAGCAGTTCTTC. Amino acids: CSARDSTSGRRKEQFF.

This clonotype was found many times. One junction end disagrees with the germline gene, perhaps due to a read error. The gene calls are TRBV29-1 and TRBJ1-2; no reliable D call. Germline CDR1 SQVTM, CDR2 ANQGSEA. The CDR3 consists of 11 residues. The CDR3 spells CNVERDYGYTF. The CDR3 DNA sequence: TGCAACGTTGAGCGGGACTATGGCTACACCTTC.

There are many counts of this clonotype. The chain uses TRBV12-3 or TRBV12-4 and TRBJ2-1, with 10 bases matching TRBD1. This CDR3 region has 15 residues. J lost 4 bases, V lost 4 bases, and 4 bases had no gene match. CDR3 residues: CASSSRDRGYNEQFF. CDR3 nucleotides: TGTGCCAGCAGTTCGAGGGACAGGGGTTACAATGAGCAGTTCTTC.

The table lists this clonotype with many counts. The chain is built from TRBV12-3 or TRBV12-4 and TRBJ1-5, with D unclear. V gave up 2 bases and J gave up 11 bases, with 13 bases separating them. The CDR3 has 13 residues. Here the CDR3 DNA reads TGTGCCAGCAGTTTATCCCAGGATTCAGCCCAGCATTTT. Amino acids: CASSLSQDSAQHF.

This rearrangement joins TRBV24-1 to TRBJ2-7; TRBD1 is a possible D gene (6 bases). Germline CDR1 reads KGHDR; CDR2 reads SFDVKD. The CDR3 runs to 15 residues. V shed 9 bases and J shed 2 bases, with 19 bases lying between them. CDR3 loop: CATRRQDHLTYEQYF. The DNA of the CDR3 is TGTGCCACCCGAAGACAGGACCATCTTACCTACGAGCAGTACTTC.